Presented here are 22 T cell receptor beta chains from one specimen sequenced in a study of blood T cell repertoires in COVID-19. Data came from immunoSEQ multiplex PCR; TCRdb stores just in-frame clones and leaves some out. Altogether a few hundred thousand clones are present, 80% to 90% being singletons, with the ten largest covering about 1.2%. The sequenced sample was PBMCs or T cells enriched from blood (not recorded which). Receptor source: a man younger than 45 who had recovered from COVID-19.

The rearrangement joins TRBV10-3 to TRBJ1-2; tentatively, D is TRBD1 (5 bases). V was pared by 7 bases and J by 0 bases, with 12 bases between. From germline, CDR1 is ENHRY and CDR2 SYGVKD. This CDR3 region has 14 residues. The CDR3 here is CAITSSGTNYGYTF. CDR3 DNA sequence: TGTGCCATCACGAGTTCAGGGACTAACTATGGCTACACCTTC.

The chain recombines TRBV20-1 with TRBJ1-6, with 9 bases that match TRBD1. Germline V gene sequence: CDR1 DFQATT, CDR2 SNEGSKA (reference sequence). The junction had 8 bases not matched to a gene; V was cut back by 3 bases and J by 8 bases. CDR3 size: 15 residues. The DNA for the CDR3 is TGCAGTGCTAGTCGCAAACAGGGGGCTGATTCACCCCTCCACTTT. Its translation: CSASRKQGADSPLHF.

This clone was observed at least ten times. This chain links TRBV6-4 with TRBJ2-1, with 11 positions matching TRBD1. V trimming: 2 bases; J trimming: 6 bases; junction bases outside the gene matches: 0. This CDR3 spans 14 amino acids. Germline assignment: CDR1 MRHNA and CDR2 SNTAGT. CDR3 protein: CASSDGTGGNEQFF. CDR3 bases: TGTGCCAGCAGTGACGGGACAGGGGGCAATGAGCAGTTCTTC.

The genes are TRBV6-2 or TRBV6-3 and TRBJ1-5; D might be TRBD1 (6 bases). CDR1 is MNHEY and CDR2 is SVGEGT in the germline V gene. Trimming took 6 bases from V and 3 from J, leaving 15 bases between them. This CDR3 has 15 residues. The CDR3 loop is CASSLRTDLNQPQHF. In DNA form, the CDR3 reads TGTGCCAGCAGCCTGCGGACAGACCTCAATCAGCCCCAGCATTTT.

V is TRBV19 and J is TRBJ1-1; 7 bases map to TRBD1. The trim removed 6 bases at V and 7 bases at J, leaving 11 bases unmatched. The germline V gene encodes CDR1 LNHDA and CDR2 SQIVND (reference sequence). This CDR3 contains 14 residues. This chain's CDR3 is CASSDRERPREAFF. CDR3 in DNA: TGTGCCAGTAGCGACAGGGAGAGGCCCCGTGAAGCTTTCTTT. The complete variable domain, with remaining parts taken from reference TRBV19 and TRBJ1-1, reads DGGITQSPKYLFRKEGQNVTLSCEQNLNHDAMYWYRQDPGQGLRLIYYSQIVNDFQKGDIAEGYSVSREKKESFPLTVTSAQKNPTAFYLCASSDRERPREAFFGQGTRLTVV.

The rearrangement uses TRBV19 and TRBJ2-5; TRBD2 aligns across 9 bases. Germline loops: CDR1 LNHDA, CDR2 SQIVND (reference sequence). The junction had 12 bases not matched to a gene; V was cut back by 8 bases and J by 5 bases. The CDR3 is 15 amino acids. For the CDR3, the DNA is TGTGCCAGTCCTATAGCTAGCGGGAATGGCGAGACCCAGTACTTC. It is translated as CASPIASGNGETQYF.

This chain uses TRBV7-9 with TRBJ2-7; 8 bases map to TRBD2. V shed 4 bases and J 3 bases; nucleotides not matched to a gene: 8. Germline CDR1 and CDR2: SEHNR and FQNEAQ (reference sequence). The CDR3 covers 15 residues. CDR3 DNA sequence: TGTGCCAGCAGCTCCTTTAGCGGGGCTGGCTACGAGCAGTACTTC. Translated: CASSSFSGAGYEQYF.

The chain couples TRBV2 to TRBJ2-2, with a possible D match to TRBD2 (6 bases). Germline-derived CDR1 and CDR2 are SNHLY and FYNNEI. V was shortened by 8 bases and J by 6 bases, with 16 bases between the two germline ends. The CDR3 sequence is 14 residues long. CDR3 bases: TGTGCCAGCGCTCTGCACGGGAGCGCCGGGGAGCTGTTTTTT. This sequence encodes CASALHGSAGELFF. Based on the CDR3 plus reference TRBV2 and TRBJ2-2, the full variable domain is EPEVTQTPSHQVTQMGQEVILRCVPISNHLYFYWYRQILGQKVEFLVSFYNNEISEKSEIFDDQFSVERPDGSNFTLKIRSTKLEDSAMYFCASALHGSAGELFFGEGSRLTVL.

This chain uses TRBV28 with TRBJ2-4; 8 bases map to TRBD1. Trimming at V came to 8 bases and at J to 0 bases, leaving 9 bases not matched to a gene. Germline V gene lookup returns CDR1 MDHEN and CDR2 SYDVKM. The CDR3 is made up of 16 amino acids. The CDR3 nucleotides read TGTGCCAGCGGCCAGGGGGCTCCGATAGCCAAAAACATTCAGTACTTC. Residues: CASGQGAPIAKNIQYF.

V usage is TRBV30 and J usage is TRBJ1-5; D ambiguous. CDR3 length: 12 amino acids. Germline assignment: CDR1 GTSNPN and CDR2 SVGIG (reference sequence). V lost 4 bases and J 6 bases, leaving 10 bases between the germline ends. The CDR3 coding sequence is TGTGCCTGGAACTCAGGAGGTCAGCCCCAGCATTTT. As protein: CAWNSGGQPQHF.

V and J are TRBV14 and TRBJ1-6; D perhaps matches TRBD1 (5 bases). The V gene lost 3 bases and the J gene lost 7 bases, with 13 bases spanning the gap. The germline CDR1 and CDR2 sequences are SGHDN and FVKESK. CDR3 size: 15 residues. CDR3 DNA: TGTGCCAGCAGCCACCCCCGGAAGGGGAATTCACCCCTCCACTTT. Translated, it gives CASSHPRKGNSPLHF.

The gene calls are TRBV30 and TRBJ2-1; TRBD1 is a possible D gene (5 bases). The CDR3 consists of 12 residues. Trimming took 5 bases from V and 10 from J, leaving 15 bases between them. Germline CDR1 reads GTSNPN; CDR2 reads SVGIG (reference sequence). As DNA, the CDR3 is TGTGCCTGGGAGTTCATTAGGACAGAGCAGTTCTTC. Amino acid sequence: CAWEFIRTEQFF.

The CDR3: CASEVRGLEQYF. In DNA form, the CDR3 reads TGTGCCAGCGAAGTAAGGGGACTCGAGCAGTACTTC. The chain employs TRBV9 and TRBJ2-7, with D perhaps matching TRBD2 (6 bases). V shed 7 bases and J shed 6 bases, with 14 bases lying between them. Looked up from germline, CDR1 is SGDLS and CDR2 is YYNGEE. This CDR3 spans 12 amino acids. Full variable domain (rest looked up from reference TRBV9 and TRBJ2-7): DSGVTQTPKHLITATGQRVTLRCSPRSGDLSVYWYQQSLDQGLQFLIQYYNGEERAKGNILERFSAQQFPDLHSELNLSSLELGDSALYFCASEVRGLEQYFGPGTRLTVT.

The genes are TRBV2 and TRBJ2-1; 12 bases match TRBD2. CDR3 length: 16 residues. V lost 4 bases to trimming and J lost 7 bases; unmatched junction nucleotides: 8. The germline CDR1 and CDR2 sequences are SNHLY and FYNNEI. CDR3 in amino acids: CASSGASGRGSNEQFF. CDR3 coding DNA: TGTGCCAGCAGTGGGGCTAGCGGGAGGGGGTCGAATGAGCAGTTCTTC. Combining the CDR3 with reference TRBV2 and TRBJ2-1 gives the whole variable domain EPEVTQTPSHQVTQMGQEVILRCVPISNHLYFYWYRQILGQKVEFLVSFYNNEISEKSEIFDDQFSVERPDGSNFTLKIRSTKLEDSAMYFCASSGASGRGSNEQFFGPGTRLTVL.

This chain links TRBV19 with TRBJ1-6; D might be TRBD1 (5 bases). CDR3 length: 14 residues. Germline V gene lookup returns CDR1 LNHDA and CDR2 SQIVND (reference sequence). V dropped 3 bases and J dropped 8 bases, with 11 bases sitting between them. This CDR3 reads CASSIQWGDSPLHF. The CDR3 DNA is TGTGCCAGTAGTATCCAGTGGGGGGATTCACCCCTCCACTTT.

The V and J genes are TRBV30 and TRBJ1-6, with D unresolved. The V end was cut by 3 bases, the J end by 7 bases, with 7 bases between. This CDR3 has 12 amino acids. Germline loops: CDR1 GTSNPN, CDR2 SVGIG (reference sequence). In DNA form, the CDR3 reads TGTGCCTGGAGATCGGGGAATTCACCCCTCCACTTT. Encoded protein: CAWRSGNSPLHF.

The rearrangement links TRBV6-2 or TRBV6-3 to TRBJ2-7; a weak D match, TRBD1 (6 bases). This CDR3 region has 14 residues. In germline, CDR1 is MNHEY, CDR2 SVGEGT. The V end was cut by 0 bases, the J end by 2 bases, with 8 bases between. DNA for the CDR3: TGTGCCAGCAGTTACTCGAGACAGGCCTACGAGCAGTACTTC. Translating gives CASSYSRQAYEQYF.

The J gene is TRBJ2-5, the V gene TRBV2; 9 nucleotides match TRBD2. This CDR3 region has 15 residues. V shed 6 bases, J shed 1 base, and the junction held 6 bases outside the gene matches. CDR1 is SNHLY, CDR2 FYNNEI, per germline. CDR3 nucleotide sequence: TGTGCCAGCAGATACGAGCGGGAGGCCCAAGAGACCCAGTACTTC. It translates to CASRYEREAQETQYF.

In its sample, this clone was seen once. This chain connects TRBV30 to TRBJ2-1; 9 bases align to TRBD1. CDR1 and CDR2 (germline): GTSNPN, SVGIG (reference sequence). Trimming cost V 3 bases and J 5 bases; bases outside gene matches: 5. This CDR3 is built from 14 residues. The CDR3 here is CAWSSGQGDNEQFF. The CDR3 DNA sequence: TGTGCCTGGAGCTCGGGACAGGGCGACAATGAGCAGTTCTTC. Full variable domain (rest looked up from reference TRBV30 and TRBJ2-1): SQTIHQWPATLVQPVGSPLSLECTVEGTSNPNLYWYRQAAGRGLQLLFYSVGIGQISSEVPQNLSASRPQDRQFILSSKKLLLSDSGFYLCAWSSGQGDNEQFFGPGTRLTVL.

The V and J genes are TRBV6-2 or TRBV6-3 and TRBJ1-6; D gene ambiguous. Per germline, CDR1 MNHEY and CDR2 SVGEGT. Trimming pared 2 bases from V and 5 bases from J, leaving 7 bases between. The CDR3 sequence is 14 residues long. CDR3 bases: TGTGCCAGCAGTTACGGTACTCATAATTCACCCCTCCACTTT. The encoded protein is CASSYGTHNSPLHF.

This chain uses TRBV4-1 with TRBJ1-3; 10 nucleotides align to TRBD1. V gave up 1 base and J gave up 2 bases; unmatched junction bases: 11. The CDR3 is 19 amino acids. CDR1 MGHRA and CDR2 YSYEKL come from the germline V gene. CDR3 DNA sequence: TGCGCCAGCAGCCAAGCTTTAGCAGGGGGGACAGGGGCTGGAAACACCATATATTTT. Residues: CASSQALAGGTGAGNTIYF.

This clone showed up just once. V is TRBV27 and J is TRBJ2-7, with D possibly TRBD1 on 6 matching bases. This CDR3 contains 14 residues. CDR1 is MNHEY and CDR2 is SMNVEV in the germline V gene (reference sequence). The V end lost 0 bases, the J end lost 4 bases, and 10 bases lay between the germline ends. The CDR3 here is CASSLSRTAYEQYF. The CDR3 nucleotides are TGTGCCAGCAGTTTATCGAGGACAGCGTACGAGCAGTACTTC.